Sequencing of this TCR beta chain was carried out in a study of T cell responses to AZD1222 COVID-19 vaccine. Sequencing was performed with immunoSEQ multiplex PCR; in TCRdb, only in-frame clones are kept and a portion is missing. The sample carries around 20,000 clones, 84% recorded once. Trimming removed 5 bases from V and 5 bases from J; junction bases left unmatched: 14. The germline V gene encodes CDR1 SEHNR and CDR2 FQNEAQ (reference sequence). CDR3 size: 16 residues. This clone was seen just once. This specimen was peripheral blood, taken 28 days after the second AZD1222 dose. The receptor was derived from an adult who received the AZD1222 COVID-19 vaccine. The chain couples TRBV7-9 to TRBJ2-7; 8 nucleotides line up with TRBD2. CDR3 in DNA: TGTGCCAGCAGCGTCGCTTTCGGGGGGGCGGGCCACGAGCAGTACTTC. Its protein product is CASSVAFGGAGHEQYF.